A single sample gave rise to the 20 T cell receptor beta chains below, sequenced in a study of T cell repertoires in cytomegalovirus infection. TCRdb analysed the reads with MiXCR anew, one entry per CDR3 protein. The table lists approximately 500,000 distinct CDR3 sequences, about 10% of them singletons. What was sequenced was PBMCs. Receptor source: a human donor in good health (CMV status not recorded). Some clones in this sample may be carry-over from other donors' samples.

In this sample, this clonotype turned up many times. Here the CDR3 DNA reads TGTGCCAGCACCCCCCCGGGGGTCAGGGATGAGCAGTTCTTC. It codes for CASTPPGVRDEQFF. This chain links TRBV6-1 with TRBJ2-1; possibly TRBD2 for D (6 bases). The CDR3 spans 14 residues. Germline CDR1 reads MNHNS; CDR2 reads SASEGT. V lost 7 bases to trimming and J lost 8 bases, with 18 bases between them.

In its sample, this clonotype was seen many times. The chain carries TRBV20-1 and TRBJ2-2, with 16 nucleotides matching TRBD2. This CDR3 has 19 residues. J gave up 5 bases and V 6 bases, and 15 bases lay outside the gene matches. The germline gives CDR1 DFQATT, CDR2 SNEGSKA (reference sequence). The CDR3 reads CSAQPSGTSGRAWTGELFF. CDR3 nucleotides: TGCAGTGCCCAACCCTCGGGGACTAGCGGGAGGGCATGGACCGGGGAGCTGTTTTTT.

This clonotype appeared a few times. The V call is TRBV7-9, the J call TRBJ1-4, with TRBD1 as a possible D gene (5 bases). Germline V gene sequence: CDR1 SEHNR, CDR2 FQNEAQ (reference sequence). The V end lost 3 bases, the J end lost 2 bases, and 16 bases lay between the germline ends. The CDR3 loop spans 17 amino acids. CDR3 amino acids: CASSFGQGGRTNEKLFF. In DNA, the CDR3 is TGTGCCAGCAGCTTTGGCCAGGGAGGGAGGACTAATGAAAAACTGTTTTTT.

The chain links TRBV2 to TRBJ2-1; D unresolved. Deletions cut 7 bases from V and 3 bases from J, with 7 bases between. CDR3 length equals 12 residues. The germline V gene encodes CDR1 SNHLY and CDR2 FYNNEI. The CDR3 DNA follows: TGTGCCAGCACCCCGGACTACAATGAGCAGTTCTTC. It is translated as CASTPDYNEQFF. Supplemented by reference TRBV2 and TRBJ2-1, the full variable domain reads EPEVTQTPSHQVTQMGQEVILRCVPISNHLYFYWYRQILGQKVEFLVSFYNNEISEKSEIFDDQFSVERPDGSNFTLKIRSTKLEDSAMYFCASTPDYNEQFFGPGTRLTVL.

This clonotype came up once. The rearrangement links TRBV7-6 to TRBJ1-5; a possible D gene is TRBD1 (6 bases). CDR3 length: 14 amino acids. The V end was cut by 6 bases, the J end by 7 bases, with 16 bases between. CDR1 and CDR2 from the germline V gene are SGHVS and FNYEAQ. The CDR3 nucleotides are TGTGCCAGCAGATATGGGGGGGCTCGGCAGCCCCAGCATTTT. The encoded protein is CASRYGGARQPQHF.

This clonotype was observed many times. The chain uses TRBV7-8 and TRBJ1-1, with D hard to call. Trimming pared 2 bases from V and 4 bases from J, leaving 17 bases between. There are 16 residues in the CDR3. From germline, CDR1 is SGHVS and CDR2 FQNEAQ. The CDR3 protein is CASSLRIVSVGTEAFF. The CDR3 DNA is TGTGCCAGCAGCTTAAGGATCGTCAGTGTAGGCACTGAAGCTTTCTTT.

This clonotype was seen at least ten times. The chain links TRBV7-2 to TRBJ2-3; 10 bases fit TRBD1. The CDR3 contains 14 residues. The germline gives CDR1 SGHTA, CDR2 FQGNSA. J gave up 9 bases and V 4 bases, and 7 bases lay outside the gene matches. DNA of the CDR3: TGTGCCAGCAGCTCAGGGACAGGGGACTTCACGCAGTATTTT. It translates to CASSSGTGDFTQYF.

This clonotype was observed many times. The V and J genes are TRBV10-3 and TRBJ2-1; 9 bases map to TRBD2. The CDR3 has 19 amino acids. Trimming took 0 bases from V and 0 from J; bases not matched to a gene: 9. Germline lookup yields CDR1 ENHRY and CDR2 SYGVKD. DNA of the CDR3: TGTGCCATCAGTGAGTCTGGCGGGAGGGCCGCGAGCTCCTACAATGAGCAGTTCTTC. Its translation: CAISESGGRAASSYNEQFF.

This clonotype was seen ten or more times. V gene TRBV7-3 combines with J gene TRBJ1-1, with TRBD1 identical over 8 bases. V lost 5 bases, J lost 8 bases, and 7 bases stayed unmatched. This CDR3 comprises 13 residues. Germline assignment: CDR1 SGHTA and CDR2 FQGTGA. In DNA form, the CDR3 reads TGTGCCAGCAGCAAGGGGGACAGGAAAGAAGCTTTCTTT. Translated, it gives CASSKGDRKEAFF. The full variable domain, in which reference TRBV7-3 and TRBJ1-1 provide the parts outside the CDR3, is GAGVSQTPSNKVTEKGKYVELRCDPISGHTALYWYRQSLGQGPEFLIYFQGTGAADDSGLPNDRFFAVRPEGSVSTLKIQRTERGDSAVYLCASSKGDRKEAFFGQGTRLTVV.

This clonotype showed up just a few times. This sequence joins TRBV9 and TRBJ2-3; a possible D gene is TRBD2 (6 bases). There are 13 residues in the CDR3. The V end was cut by 2 bases, the J end by 5 bases, with 9 bases between. Germline lookup yields CDR1 SGDLS and CDR2 YYNGEE. CDR3 sequence reads: CASSVSGRDTQYF. The CDR3 bases are TGTGCCAGCAGCGTGTCCGGGAGAGATACGCAGTATTTT.

This clonotype was found many times. The J gene is TRBJ1-1, the V gene TRBV5-1; 7 positions agree with TRBD1. The CDR3 has 15 amino acids. Germline loops: CDR1 SGHRS, CDR2 YFSETQ. The V gene end was trimmed by 2 bases and the J gene end by 0 bases; junction bases not matched to a gene: 4. CDR3 protein: CASSFETGVNTEAFF. CDR3 DNA: TGCGCCAGCAGCTTCGAAACAGGGGTGAACACTGAAGCTTTCTTT.

In this sample, this clonotype turned up many times. The CDR3 loop is CASSPLGRYEQYF. The CDR3 region has the DNA TGTGCCAGCAGCCCACTGGGCCGGTACGAGCAGTACTTC. The V and J genes are TRBV7-9 and TRBJ2-7; the D is unclear. There are 13 residues in the CDR3. Germline CDR1 SEHNR, CDR2 FQNEAQ (reference sequence). V shed 5 bases and J shed 4 bases, with 12 bases lying between them. Combining the CDR3 with reference TRBV7-9 and TRBJ2-7 gives the whole variable domain DTGVSQNPRHKITKRGQNVTFRCDPISEHNRLYWYRQTLGQGPEFLTYFQNEAQLEKSRLLSDRFSAERPKGSFSTLEIQRTEQGDSAMYLCASSPLGRYEQYFGPGTRLTVT.

This chain uses TRBV12-5 with TRBJ2-1; tentatively, D is TRBD1 (5 bases). Germline CDR1 LGHNT, CDR2 FRNRAP. With 2 bases removed from V and 8 bases from J, the gap between germline ends came to 10 bases. The CDR3 is 13 amino acids. This chain's CDR3 is CASGLTGRDEQFF. The CDR3, as DNA: TGTGCTAGTGGTTTGACAGGTAGGGATGAGCAGTTCTTC.

At least ten counts were recorded for this clonotype. The chain is built from TRBV4-2 and TRBJ2-5; D is unresolved. In germline, CDR1 is LGHNA, CDR2 YNFKEQ. Trimming removed 0 bases from V and 5 bases from J, with 7 bases in between. The CDR3 runs to 13 residues. The CDR3 loop is CASSQEMGETQYF. Here the CDR3 DNA reads TGTGCCAGCAGCCAAGAAATGGGGGAGACCCAGTACTTC.

This clonotype was seen at least ten times. The genes are TRBV19 and TRBJ2-2; 12 nucleotides match TRBD1. The CDR3 is 22 amino acids. After removal of 6 bases from V and 1 base from J, the junction contained 21 bases not matched to a gene. Germline V CDR1 and CDR2: LNHDA, SQIVND (reference sequence). The CDR3 DNA reads as TGTGCCAGTAGACGACTCTTCCCGGGACAGGGGGCCTTTGGTGTGAACACCGGGGAGCTGTTTTTT. Protein: CASRRLFPGQGAFGVNTGELFF.

This clonotype was seen at least ten times. This chain connects TRBV6-1 to TRBJ1-2; TRBD1 might be the D (6 bases). CDR1 is MNHNS and CDR2 is SASEGT in the germline V gene. The CDR3 has 13 amino acids. V gave up 3 bases and J gave up 6 bases, with 11 bases separating them. CDR3 sequence (DNA): TGTGCCAGCAGTGAGCGACAGGCGGATGGCTACACCTTC. Translated: CASSERQADGYTF.

This clonotype showed up many times. This rearrangement joins TRBV5-4 to TRBJ1-4; tentatively, D is TRBD1 (5 bases). Deletions cut 4 bases from V and 6 bases from J, with 10 bases between. CDR1 and CDR2 from the germline V gene are SGHNT and YYREEE (reference sequence). CDR3 length: 13 residues. This CDR3 is CASSPGSDEKLFF. In nucleotides, the CDR3 is TGTGCCAGCAGCCCAGGGTCGGATGAAAAACTGTTTTTT.

The rearrangement links TRBV20-1 to TRBJ1-2; 9 bases line up with TRBD1. Germline lookup yields CDR1 DFQATT and CDR2 SNEGSKA (reference sequence). Unmatched junction bases numbered 7, after V lost 2 bases and J lost 3 bases. The CDR3 consists of 15 residues. The CDR3 DNA follows: TGCAGTGCTAGACCCTACAGGGGGCTTGACTATGGCTACACCTTC. It codes for CSARPYRGLDYGYTF.

In DNA, the CDR3 is TGTGCCAGCTCACCACCGGGGAGCCGGAATGAAAAACTGTTTTTT. It translates to CASSPPGSRNEKLFF. The chain has TRBV18 and TRBJ1-4; D not certain. Trimming cost V 0 bases and J 5 bases, with 10 bases left between them. CDR3 length: 15 residues. In germline, CDR1 is KGHSH, CDR2 LQKENI.

This clonotype has a count of ten or more. This chain uses TRBV5-5 with TRBJ2-7, with D unresolved. CDR3 length: 14 amino acids. Trimming stripped 4 bases from V and 5 bases from J, with 16 bases between. Germline assignment: CDR1 SGHKS and CDR2 YYEKEE (reference sequence). CDR3: CASSPQVGTDEQYF. The CDR3 nucleotides are TGTGCCAGCAGCCCCCAGGTGGGTACGGACGAGCAGTACTTC.